This entry concerns a single TCR beta chain. This specimen belongs to a study of blood T cell repertoires in COVID-19. CDR3 length: 18 amino acids. J lost 7 bases, V lost 1 base, and 10 bases had no gene match. The germline gives CDR1 LGHNA, CDR2 YNFKEQ. Per the original methods: Nucleated cell counts were estimated from reference gene primer amplification. Data came from immunoSEQ multiplex PCR; TCRdb stores just in-frame clones and leaves some out. V and J calls and clone size come straight from that table; D and trimming were deduced from the DNA. The data contain about 88,000 clones, around nine tenths of them singletons.

The TCR comes from an elderly man with acute or convalescent COVID-19. The gene calls are TRBV4-2 and TRBJ2-3; 14 bases map to TRBD2. Sequenced material: peripheral blood. CDR3 region: CASSQAWGLAGVSHTQYF. CDR3 DNA sequence: TGTGCCAGCAGCCAAGCTTGGGGACTAGCGGGAGTTTCCCATACGCAGTATTTT.